The 7 T cell receptor beta chains given below trace back to one sample, sequenced in a study of CD8+CD57+ T cells in acquired aplastic anemia. In patients chosen for sequencing, flow cytometry had shown CD8+CD57+ cell expansion. Template material for TCR beta VDJ and CDR3 profiling consisted of genomic DNA. Via MiXCR, TCRdb re-called the reads, giving one row per CDR3 protein. Among about 180,000 distinct CDR3 sequences listed, around 50% were seen once. The sample consisted of sorted CD4+, CD8+, or CD8+CD57+ T cells (not recorded which) from PBMCs. The receptors were sampled from a human donor with aplastic anemia.

V is TRBV20-1 and J is TRBJ1-2; D is perhaps TRBD1 (5 bases). Germline CDR1 reads DFQATT; CDR2 reads SNEGSKA (reference sequence). The germline V and J ends were trimmed by 6 bases and 7 bases, with 15 bases remaining between them. The CDR3 is 12 residues long. The chain's CDR3 is CSARGIAGGYTF. The CDR3 DNA follows: TGCAGTGCAAGGGGAATAGCCGGTGGCTACACCTTC.

In this sample, this clonotype turned up once. The J gene is TRBJ2-6, the V gene TRBV24-1; D remains ambiguous. Trimming took 5 bases from V and 1 from J, leaving 5 bases between them. The CDR3 runs to 14 residues. CDR1 is KGHDR, CDR2 SFDVKD, per germline. The CDR3 is CATSGESGANVLTF. The DNA of the CDR3 is TGTGCCACCAGTGGAGAATCTGGGGCCAACGTCCTGACTTTC.

The table lists this clonotype with a few counts. CDR3 nucleotide sequence: TGTGCCAGCAGCTTAGTACGGGGGGTAAGCACAGATACGCAGTATTTT. Its translation is CASSLVRGVSTDTQYF. The chain is built from TRBV11-1 and TRBJ2-3; 7 nucleotides agree with TRBD2. Germline CDR1 is SGHAT and CDR2 is FQDESV (reference sequence). The CDR3 length is 16 residues. V lost 1 base, J lost 0 bases, and 4 bases stayed unmatched.

V and J are TRBV5-1 and TRBJ2-7; 10 nucleotides line up with TRBD1. This CDR3 is 14 amino acids long. The V segment lost 3 bases and the J segment 6 bases; nucleotides outside the gene matches: 6. Looked up from germline, CDR1 is SGHRS and CDR2 is YFSETQ. CDR3 bases: TGCGCCAGCAGCTGGGGACAGGGGTTGAGCGAGCAGTACTTC. Translating gives CASSWGQGLSEQYF.

The chain has TRBV10-3 and TRBJ2-5; D is uncertain. Germline values: CDR1 ENHRY, CDR2 SYGVKD. Trimming stripped 5 bases from V and 4 bases from J, with 14 bases between. CDR3 length: 14 residues. For the CDR3, the DNA is TGTGCCATCAGTTACAACCCCAGGAGAGAGACCCAGTACTTC. Translation gives CAISYNPRRETQYF.

This clonotype was found many times. The gene calls are TRBV9 and TRBJ2-7; D may be TRBD2 (6 bases). V lost 2 bases to trimming and J lost 0 bases, with 12 bases between them. This CDR3 is built from 15 residues. Germline V gene lookup returns CDR1 SGDLS and CDR2 YYNGEE. The CDR3 region has the DNA TGTGCCAGCAGCGTTGGGGGGATAGGCTCCTACGAGCAGTACTTC. It specifies CASSVGGIGSYEQYF.

CDR3 region: CASSLWTDGEKLFF. The CDR3 region has the DNA TGTGCCAGCAGCTTATGGACAGATGGGGAAAAACTGTTTTTT. The chain joins TRBV7-9 to TRBJ1-4, with D maybe TRBD1 (6 bases). The germline gives CDR1 SEHNR, CDR2 FQNEAQ (reference sequence). Trimming stripped 2 bases from V and 8 bases from J, with 12 bases between. The length of the CDR3 is 14 residues.